This T cell receptor beta chain was retrieved from a study of cytomegalovirus exposure and HLA in healthy donors. Study context: The study's early data release held some 85 million unique TCRs from HLA-typed donors.

Germline V gene sequence: CDR1 SEHNR, CDR2 FQNEAQ (reference sequence). CDR3 length: 15 amino acids. PCR amplification relied on 60 Vbeta primers (plus 13 Jbeta primers). Using immunoSEQ multiplex PCR, the repertoire was profiled, and TCRdb retains in-frame clones only, with some absent. The repertoire holds fewer than 200,000 clones, approximately 81% seen once, with about 2% in the top ten. Study outcomes and limitations: Serostatus for CMV was the only available immune exposure information. A list of approximately 160 TCR beta chains associated with cytomegalovirus was given. Association of 17,000 or so TCR beta sequences with HLA alleles was found at 0.05 false discovery rate in a later analysis.

A word on this clone: Antigen specificity is unknown. Compared with germline, one end of the junction differs, possibly owing to a read error.

The origin of this receptor is a woman in her twenties or thirties in good health and CMV-seronegative. The rearrangement links TRBV7-9 to TRBJ2-2; D might be TRBD2 (5 bases). The material sequenced was PBMCs. The CDR3 DNA reads TGTTCCAGCACCCTCCTAGAGGGAACCACCGGGGAGCTGTTTTTT. Translation: CSSTLLEGTTGELFF.